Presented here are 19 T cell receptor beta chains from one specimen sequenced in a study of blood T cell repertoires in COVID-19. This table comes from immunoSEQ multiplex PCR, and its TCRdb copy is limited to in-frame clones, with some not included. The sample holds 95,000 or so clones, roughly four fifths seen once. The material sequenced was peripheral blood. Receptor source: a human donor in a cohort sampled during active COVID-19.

The CDR3 reads CASSEIYEQYF. The CDR3 DNA reads as TGTGCCAGCAGCGAGATCTACGAGCAGTACTTC. This chain joins TRBV6-5 and TRBJ2-7, with D uncertain. Germline CDR1 is MNHEY and CDR2 is SVGAGI. CDR3 length equals 11 residues. The V end was cut by 6 bases, the J end by 3 bases, with 6 bases between.

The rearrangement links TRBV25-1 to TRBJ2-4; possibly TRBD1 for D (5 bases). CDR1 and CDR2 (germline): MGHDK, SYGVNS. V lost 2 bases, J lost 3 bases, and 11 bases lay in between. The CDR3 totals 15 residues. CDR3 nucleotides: TGTGCCAGCAGTGAAGACAGTTGGGTCAAAAACATTCAGTACTTC. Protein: CASSEDSWVKNIQYF.

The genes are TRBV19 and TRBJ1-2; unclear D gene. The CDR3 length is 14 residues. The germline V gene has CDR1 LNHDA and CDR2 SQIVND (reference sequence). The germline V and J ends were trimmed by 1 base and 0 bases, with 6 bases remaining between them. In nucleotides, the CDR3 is TGTGCCAGTAGTATAGGGGCGACTAACTATGGCTACACCTTC. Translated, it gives CASSIGATNYGYTF.

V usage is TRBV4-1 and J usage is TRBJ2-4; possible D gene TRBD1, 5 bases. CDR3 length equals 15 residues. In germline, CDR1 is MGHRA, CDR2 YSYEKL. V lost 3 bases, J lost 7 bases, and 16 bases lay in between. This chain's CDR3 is CASSQDTAGPNIQYF. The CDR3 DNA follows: TGCGCCAGCAGCCAGGACACGGCAGGACCCAACATTCAGTACTTC.

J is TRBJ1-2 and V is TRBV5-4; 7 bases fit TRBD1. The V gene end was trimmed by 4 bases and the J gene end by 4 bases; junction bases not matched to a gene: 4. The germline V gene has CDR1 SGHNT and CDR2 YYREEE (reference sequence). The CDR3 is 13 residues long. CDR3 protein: CASSRDSLYGYTF. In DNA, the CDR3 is TGTGCCAGCAGCCGGGACAGCCTCTATGGCTACACCTTC.

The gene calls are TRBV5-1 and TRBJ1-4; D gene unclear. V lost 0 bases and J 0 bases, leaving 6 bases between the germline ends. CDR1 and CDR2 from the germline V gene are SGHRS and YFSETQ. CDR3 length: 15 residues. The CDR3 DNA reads TGCGCCAGCAGCTTGGTTACATCAACTAATGAAAAACTGTTTTTT. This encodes CASSLVTSTNEKLFF.

Here the CDR3 reads CASSDSGNEKLFF. The DNA for the CDR3 is TGTGCCAGTAGCGATTCAGGGAATGAAAAACTGTTTTTT. The chain has TRBV19 and TRBJ1-4; a weak D match, TRBD1 (5 bases). CDR3 length: 13 amino acids. The germline gives CDR1 LNHDA, CDR2 SQIVND (reference sequence). Trimming stripped 6 bases from V and 5 bases from J, with 10 bases between. Using reference TRBV19 and TRBJ1-4 for the parts outside the CDR3, the full variable domain is DGGITQSPKYLFRKEGQNVTLSCEQNLNHDAMYWYRQDPGQGLRLIYYSQIVNDFQKGDIAEGYSVSREKKESFPLTVTSAQKNPTAFYLCASSDSGNEKLFFGSGTQLSVL.

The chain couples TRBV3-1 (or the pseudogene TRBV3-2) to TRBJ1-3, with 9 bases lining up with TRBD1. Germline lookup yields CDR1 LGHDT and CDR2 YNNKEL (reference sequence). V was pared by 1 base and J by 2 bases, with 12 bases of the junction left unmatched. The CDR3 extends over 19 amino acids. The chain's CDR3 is CASSQVSSGTGSPGNTIYF. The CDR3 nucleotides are TGTGCCAGCAGCCAAGTGTCTTCGGGGACAGGGAGCCCTGGAAACACCATATATTTT.

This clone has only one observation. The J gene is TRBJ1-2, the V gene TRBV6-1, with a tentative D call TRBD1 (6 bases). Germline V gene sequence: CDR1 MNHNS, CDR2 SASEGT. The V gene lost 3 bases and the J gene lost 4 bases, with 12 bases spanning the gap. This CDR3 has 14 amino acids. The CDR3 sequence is CASSETGEVYGYTF. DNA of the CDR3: TGTGCCAGCAGTGAGACAGGAGAAGTCTATGGCTACACCTTC.

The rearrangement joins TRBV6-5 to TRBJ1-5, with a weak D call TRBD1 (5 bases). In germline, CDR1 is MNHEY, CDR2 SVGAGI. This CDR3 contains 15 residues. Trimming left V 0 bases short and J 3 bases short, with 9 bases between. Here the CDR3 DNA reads TGTGCCAGCAGTTACTCAGTGACAGCCAATCAGCCCCAGCATTTT. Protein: CASSYSVTANQPQHF.

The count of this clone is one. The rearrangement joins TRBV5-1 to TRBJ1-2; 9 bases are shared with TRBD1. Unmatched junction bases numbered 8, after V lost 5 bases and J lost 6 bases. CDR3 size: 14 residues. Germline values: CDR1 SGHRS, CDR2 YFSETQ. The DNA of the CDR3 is TGCGCCAGCAGAGCCTCGGGACAGGGCCATGGCTACACCTTC. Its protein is CASRASGQGHGYTF.

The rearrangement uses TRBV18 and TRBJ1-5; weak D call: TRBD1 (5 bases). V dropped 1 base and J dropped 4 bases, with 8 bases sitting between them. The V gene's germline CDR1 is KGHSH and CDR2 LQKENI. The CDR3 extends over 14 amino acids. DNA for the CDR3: TGTGCCAGCTCACCACAGGGGCGGAATCAGCCCCAGCATTTT. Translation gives CASSPQGRNQPQHF.

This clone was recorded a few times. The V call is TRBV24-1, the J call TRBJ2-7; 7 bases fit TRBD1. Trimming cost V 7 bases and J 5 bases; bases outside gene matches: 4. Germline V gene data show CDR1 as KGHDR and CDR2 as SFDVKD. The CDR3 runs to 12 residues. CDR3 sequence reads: CATSGTADEQYF. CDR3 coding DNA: TGTGCCACCAGCGGGACAGCCGACGAGCAGTACTTC.

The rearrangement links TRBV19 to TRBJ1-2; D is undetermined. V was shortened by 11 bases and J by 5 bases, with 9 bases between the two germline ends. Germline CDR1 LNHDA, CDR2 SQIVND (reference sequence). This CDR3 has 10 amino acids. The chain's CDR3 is CAGLGYGYTF. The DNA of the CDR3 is TGTGCCGGACTGGGATATGGCTACACCTTC.

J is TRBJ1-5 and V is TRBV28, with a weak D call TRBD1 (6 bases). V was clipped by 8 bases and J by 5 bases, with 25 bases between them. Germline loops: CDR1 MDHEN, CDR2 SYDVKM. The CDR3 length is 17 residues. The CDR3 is CASLPAAGAKGDQPQHF. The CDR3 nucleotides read TGTGCCAGCTTGCCCGCGGCAGGGGCTAAGGGAGATCAGCCCCAGCATTTT. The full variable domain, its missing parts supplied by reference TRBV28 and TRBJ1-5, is DVKVTQSSRYLVKRTGEKVFLECVQDMDHENMFWYRQDPGLGLRLIYFSYDVKMKEKGDIPEGYSVSREKKERFSLILESASTNQTSMYLCASLPAAGAKGDQPQHFGDGTRLSIL.

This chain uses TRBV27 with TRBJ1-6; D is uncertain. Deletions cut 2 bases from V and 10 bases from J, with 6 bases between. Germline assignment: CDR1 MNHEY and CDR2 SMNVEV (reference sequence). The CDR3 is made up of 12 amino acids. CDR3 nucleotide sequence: TGTGCCAGCAGTTTACGGGAGTCACCCCTCCACTTT. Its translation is CASSLRESPLHF.

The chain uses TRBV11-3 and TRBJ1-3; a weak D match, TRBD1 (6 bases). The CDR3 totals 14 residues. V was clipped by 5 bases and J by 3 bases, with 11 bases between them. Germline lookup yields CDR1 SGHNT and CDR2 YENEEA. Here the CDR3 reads CASSVDSGGNTIYF. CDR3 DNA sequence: TGTGCCAGCAGCGTGGACAGTGGTGGAAACACCATATATTTT.

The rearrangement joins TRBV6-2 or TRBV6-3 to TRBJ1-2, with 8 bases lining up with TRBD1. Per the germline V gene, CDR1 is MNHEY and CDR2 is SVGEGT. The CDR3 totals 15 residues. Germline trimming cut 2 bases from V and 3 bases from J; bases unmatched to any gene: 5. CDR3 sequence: CASSYPATGDYGYTF. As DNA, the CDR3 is TGTGCCAGCAGTTACCCTGCGACAGGGGACTATGGCTACACCTTC.

CDR3 loop: CASSLGDGTGDGYTF. The CDR3 DNA is TGCGCCAGCAGCTTGGGGGACGGGACAGGAGATGGCTACACCTTC. The chain is built from TRBV5-1 and TRBJ1-2, with 8 positions matching TRBD1. After removal of 0 bases from V and 6 bases from J, the junction contained 7 bases not matched to a gene. This CDR3 region has 15 residues. CDR1 is SGHRS, CDR2 YFSETQ, per germline.